This TCR beta chain was profiled in a study of blood T cell repertoires in COVID-19. This table comes from immunoSEQ multiplex PCR, and its TCRdb copy is limited to in-frame clones, with some not included. The sample lists some 120,000 clones; 70% to 80% were seen once. The CDR3 length is 15 residues. Looked up from germline, CDR1 is LGHDT and CDR2 is YNNKEL (reference sequence). Trimming removed 2 bases at V and 3 bases at J, with 13 bases between. The sequencing sample was made of peripheral blood. The rearrangement joins TRBV3-1 (or the pseudogene TRBV3-2) to TRBJ1-2; D is unclear. This clonotype was obtained from a human donor in a cohort sampled during active COVID-19. CDR3 residues: CASSQTTAPYYGYTF. Here the CDR3 DNA reads TGTGCCAGCAGCCAAACAACAGCCCCTTACTATGGCTACACCTTC.